This T cell receptor (beta chain) was documented in a study of T cells expressing NK-cell markers. Study-wide context: Within the sequenced cohort of eight donors, seven exhibited HCMV seropositivity and one was seronegative.

As concerns this clonotype: Its antigen is as yet unknown.

Study findings and constraints: Six of the donors carried dominant NKG2C+ clonotypes that took up about 1.0-8% of their CD8+ T cells.

Synthesis of TCR beta cDNA relied on 5'RACE template switching carrying UMIs. TCRdb reanalyzed the 5' RACE reads, giving one entry per CDR3 protein sequence and no DNA. The listing contains some 280,000 distinct CDR3 sequences. The sample taken for sequencing was blood T cells: a sorted CD56 or NKG2C T cell subset, CD4+ or CD8+ T cells, or bulk PBMC T cells (not recorded which). This TCR derives from a man in his late teens or twenties in good health.

The CDR3 sequence: CSGNLQGVQETQYF. The chain has TRBV29-1 and TRBJ2-5; the D gene TCRdb calls, TRBD1, cannot be checked with no DNA. CDR3 size: 14 residues. Germline V gene lookup returns CDR1 SQVTM and CDR2 ANQGSEA.